The 10 T cell receptor beta chains in this list originate from one sample, sequenced in a study of blood T cell repertoires in COVID-19. Here immunoSEQ multiplex PCR was the method, and the copy in TCRdb shows in-frame clones only, minus some. The sample carries hundreds of thousands of clones, roughly 90% recorded once. Sequenced input: peripheral blood. These receptor sequences come from a woman in her 30s with acute or convalescent COVID-19.

This rearrangement joins TRBV15 to TRBJ1-5; 8 bases agree with TRBD1. The length of the CDR3 is 19 residues. V lost 0 bases, J lost 0 bases, and 10 bases stayed unmatched. The germline V gene encodes CDR1 LNHNV and CDR2 YYDKDF (reference sequence). The CDR3 DNA is TGTGCCACCAGCAGAGATTTAGGGACAGGCAAGTATAGCAATCAGCCCCAGCATTTT. Its protein product is CATSRDLGTGKYSNQPQHF. Based on the CDR3 plus reference TRBV15 and TRBJ1-5, the full variable domain is DAMVIQNPRYQVTQFGKPVTLSCSQTLNHNVMYWYQQKSSQAPKLLFHYYDKDFNNEADTPDNFQSRRPNTSFCFLDIRSPGLGDTAMYLCATSRDLGTGKYSNQPQHFGDGTRLSIL.

J is TRBJ1-3 and V is TRBV6-2 or TRBV6-3, with D perhaps matching TRBD1 (5 bases). The CDR3 contains 16 residues. V was cut by 2 bases and J by 2 bases, with 13 bases left in between. Germline V gene data show CDR1 as MNHEY and CDR2 as SVGEGT. CDR3 coding DNA: TGTGCCAGCAGTTACACGCGACAGAGAGCTGGAAACACCATATATTTT. Amino acid sequence: CASSYTRQRAGNTIYF.

The CDR3 DNA follows: TGCGCCAGCAGCCAAGATAGCGCGGTTGGGAACACTGAAGCTTTCTTT. Encoded protein: CASSQDSAVGNTEAFF. The genes are TRBV4-3 and TRBJ1-1; no firm D call. Germline V gene data show CDR1 as LGHNA and CDR2 as YSLEER. V was clipped by 0 bases and J by 1 base, with 12 bases between them. This CDR3 is 16 amino acids long.

This clone turned up a few times. This CDR3 is CASSQTGAGNTIYF. CDR3 nucleotide sequence: TGTGCCAGCAGCCAAACGGGAGCTGGAAACACCATATATTTT. V gene TRBV5-6 combines with J gene TRBJ1-3; unclear D gene. Germline V gene lookup returns CDR1 SGHDT and CDR2 YYEEEE. V was shortened by 4 bases and J by 2 bases, with 10 bases between the two germline ends. The CDR3 is 14 residues long.

The genes are TRBV29-1 and TRBJ1-4; TRBD1 matches 11 bases. The V segment lost 5 bases and the J segment 8 bases; nucleotides outside the gene matches: 4. Germline V lookup: CDR1 SQVTM, CDR2 ANQGSEA. This CDR3 is 13 amino acids long. CDR3 loop: CSVTGQGEEKLFF. In DNA, the CDR3 is TGCAGCGTTACGGGACAGGGGGAGGAAAAACTGTTTTTT.

This sequence joins TRBV11-3 and TRBJ2-1; 8 bases are shared with TRBD2. This CDR3 comprises 16 residues. From germline, CDR1 is SGHNT and CDR2 YENEEA. V lost 0 bases and J lost 12; bases outside the gene matches: 13. The CDR3 reads CASSLDQPSGSGGQFF. The CDR3 region has the DNA TGTGCCAGCAGCTTAGATCAGCCGAGCGGGAGCGGCGGGCAGTTCTTC.

This chain joins TRBV5-1 and TRBJ2-5; D gene ambiguous. The CDR3 consists of 14 residues. The germline V gene encodes CDR1 SGHRS and CDR2 YFSETQ. The V and J ends lost 0 bases and 1 base respectively, with 7 bases between them. The CDR3: CASSLGLAQETQYF. The CDR3, as DNA: TGCGCCAGCAGCTTGGGCTTAGCCCAAGAGACCCAGTACTTC.

V gene TRBV11-3 combines with J gene TRBJ1-4, with TRBD1 as a possible D gene (6 bases). CDR1 and CDR2 (germline): SGHNT, YENEEA. V dropped 3 bases and J dropped 5 bases, with 10 bases sitting between them. The CDR3 consists of 14 residues. The CDR3 sequence is CASSLTGPNEKLFF. The CDR3 region has the DNA TGTGCCAGCAGCTTGACAGGCCCGAATGAAAAACTGTTTTTT.

This CDR3 reads CASSLVGAGAYEQYF. CDR3 sequence (DNA): TGTGCCAGCAGCTTGGTTGGGGCAGGCGCCTACGAGCAGTACTTC. The chain recombines TRBV5-6 with TRBJ2-7; a weak D match, TRBD1 (5 bases). V lost 0 bases, J lost 2 bases, and 12 bases lay in between. The germline gives CDR1 SGHDT, CDR2 YYEEEE. This CDR3 has 15 amino acids.

The chain uses TRBV6-5 and TRBJ1-2, with D tentatively TRBD1 (5 bases). The CDR3 loop spans 15 amino acids. Per the germline V gene, CDR1 is MNHEY and CDR2 is SVGAGI. V shed 1 base and J shed 4 bases, with 13 bases lying between them. CDR3 region: CASSYLPVRAYGYTF. DNA for the CDR3: TGTGCCAGCAGTTACTTGCCGGTCAGGGCCTATGGCTACACCTTC.